Listed here are 31 T cell receptor beta chains from one sample, sequenced in a study of blood T cell repertoires in COVID-19. Data came from immunoSEQ multiplex PCR; TCRdb stores just in-frame clones and leaves some out. This sample has 290,000 or so clones, with around 84% found just once. Sequencing was done on a sample of peripheral blood. The receptors were gathered from a man aged 70-80 years with acute or convalescent COVID-19.

This clone has only one observation. The sample carries other DNA sequences with the same CDR3. The genes are TRBV12-3 or TRBV12-4 and TRBJ2-5; D perhaps matches TRBD1 (5 bases). V was shortened by 3 bases and J by 3 bases, with 8 bases between the two germline ends. CDR3 length equals 13 residues. The CDR3 sequence is CASSLWGEETQYF. CDR3 DNA: TGTGCCAGCAGTTTGTGGGGCGAAGAGACCCAGTACTTC.

Concerning this clone: Other DNA sequences of this sample code for an identical CDR3. The chain employs TRBV28 and TRBJ1-3, with D possibly matching TRBD1 (5 bases). The germline V and J ends were trimmed by 3 bases and 4 bases, with 13 bases remaining between them. The CDR3 is 15 residues long. The germline V gene encodes CDR1 MDHEN and CDR2 SYDVKM. CDR3 DNA: TGTGCCAGCAGTTTGGGCAGGGCGGGAGGAAACACCATATATTTT. It yields the protein CASSLGRAGGNTIYF. Looking up the rest from reference TRBV28 and TRBJ1-3 gives the full variable domain: DVKVTQSSRYLVKRTGEKVFLECVQDMDHENMFWYRQDPGLGLRLIYFSYDVKMKEKGDIPEGYSVSREKKERFSLILESASTNQTSMYLCASSLGRAGGNTIYFGEGSWLTVV.

The chain carries TRBV28 and TRBJ1-2; 7 bases line up with TRBD1. Germline CDR1 and CDR2: MDHEN and SYDVKM. J lost 7 bases, V lost 7 bases, and 6 bases had no gene match. The CDR3 is 12 amino acids. The CDR3 bases are TGTGCCAGCACGACAGGGCGCCCTGGCTACACCTTC. Protein product: CASTTGRPGYTF.

With respect to this clone: The sample has other DNA sequences that encode this CDR3 too. The chain joins TRBV5-8 to TRBJ2-7; 7 nucleotides line up with TRBD1. The CDR3 has 15 amino acids. J was trimmed by 2 bases and V by 0 bases; bases with no gene match: 5. Germline CDR1 and CDR2: SGHTS and YDEGEE. For the CDR3, the DNA is TGTGCCAGCAGCTTGGGACAGGGATTAACCTACGAGCAGTACTTC. This codes for CASSLGQGLTYEQYF.

This chain joins TRBV15 and TRBJ1-5, with a tentative D call TRBD1 (6 bases). The V gene lost 6 bases and the J gene lost 2 bases, with 8 bases spanning the gap. The germline V gene encodes CDR1 LNHNV and CDR2 YYDKDF (reference sequence). The CDR3 length is 13 residues. The CDR3 DNA reads TGTGCCACCAGGGGGGCCGGCAATCAGCCCCAGCATTTT. Translated, it gives CATRGAGNQPQHF.

The genes are TRBV28 and TRBJ2-7; 9 bases are shared with TRBD2. The CDR3 spans 18 residues. V lost 6 bases and J lost 4; bases outside the gene matches: 19. Looked up from germline, CDR1 is MDHEN and CDR2 is SYDVKM. The CDR3 reads CASSPRPGRLAEAYEQYF. The DNA of the CDR3 is TGTGCCAGCAGCCCCCGGCCAGGGAGACTAGCGGAAGCTTACGAGCAGTACTTC. Full variable domain (missing parts from reference TRBV28 and TRBJ2-7): DVKVTQSSRYLVKRTGEKVFLECVQDMDHENMFWYRQDPGLGLRLIYFSYDVKMKEKGDIPEGYSVSREKKERFSLILESASTNQTSMYLCASSPRPGRLAEAYEQYFGPGTRLTVT.

The genes are TRBV6-4 and TRBJ2-2; 8 nucleotides line up with TRBD1. Germline values: CDR1 MRHNA, CDR2 SNTAGT. Trimming at V came to 4 bases and at J to 6 bases, leaving 4 bases not matched to a gene. The CDR3 contains 14 residues. This chain's CDR3 is CASSVTGQAGELFF. CDR3 sequence (DNA): TGTGCCAGCAGTGTTACGGGACAGGCCGGGGAGCTGTTTTTT.

V gene TRBV6-5 combines with J gene TRBJ1-1, with TRBD1 matching over 9 bases. This CDR3 is built from 14 residues. J gave up 5 bases and V 4 bases, and 5 bases lay outside the gene matches. Germline loops: CDR1 MNHEY, CDR2 SVGAGI. The CDR3 reads CASSSTGGLTEAFF. CDR3 in DNA: TGTGCCAGCAGTTCAACAGGGGGCTTGACTGAAGCTTTCTTT.

The rearrangement links TRBV6-5 to TRBJ2-7; 10 bases are a match to TRBD2. The ends lost 5 bases at V and 2 bases at J; junction bases unmatched: 0. This CDR3 region has 13 residues. CDR1 and CDR2 from the germline V gene are MNHEY and SVGAGI. The CDR3 DNA follows: TGTGCCAGCAGTACTAGCGGGGCCTACGAGCAGTACTTC. It translates to CASSTSGAYEQYF.

The chain employs TRBV5-8 and TRBJ2-7, with 7 nucleotides matching TRBD1. The CDR3 covers 16 residues. CDR1 SGHTS and CDR2 YDEGEE come from the germline V gene. Trimming cost V 4 bases and J 6 bases; bases outside gene matches: 16. The CDR3 here is CASSRGQARRVIEQYF. The CDR3, as DNA: TGTGCCAGCAGCCGCGGACAGGCCCGCCGTGTCATCGAGCAGTACTTC. The entire variable domain, with the rest obtained from reference TRBV5-8 and TRBJ2-7, is as follows: EAGVTQSPTHLIKTRGQQATLRCSPISGHTSVYWYQQALGLGLQFLLWYDEGEERNRGNFPPRFSGRQFPNYSSELNVNALELEDSALYLCASSRGQARRVIEQYFGPGTRLTVT.

The gene calls are TRBV18 and TRBJ1-4; 7 nucleotides line up with TRBD1. The V and J ends lost 1 base and 1 base, in that order; junction bases with no gene match: 6. Germline loops: CDR1 KGHSH, CDR2 LQKENI. The CDR3 contains 17 residues. The CDR3: CASSPRAGGVTNEKLFF. As DNA, the CDR3 is TGTGCCAGCTCACCACGAGCAGGGGGAGTAACTAATGAAAAACTGTTTTTT.

V is TRBV2 and J is TRBJ2-4; TRBD1 matches 10 bases. Per the germline V gene, CDR1 is SNHLY and CDR2 is FYNNEI. V trimming: 4 bases; J trimming: 0 bases; junction bases outside the gene matches: 6. The CDR3 runs to 17 residues. The CDR3 protein is CASSVGTGVLAKNIQYF. The CDR3, as DNA: TGTGCCAGCAGTGTAGGGACAGGGGTCCTAGCCAAAAACATTCAGTACTTC.

As DNA, the CDR3 is TGTGCCAGCAGTTACTTCGGGAGGCCTGAGCAGTTCTTC. Translated: CASSYFGRPEQFF. The chain has TRBV6-5 and TRBJ2-1; 7 bases are shared with TRBD2. From germline, CDR1 is MNHEY and CDR2 SVGAGI. This CDR3 has 13 residues. The ends lost 1 base at V and 9 bases at J; junction bases unmatched: 3.

The CDR3 spells CASSKRTSGTTGELFF. In DNA form, the CDR3 reads TGTGCCAGCAGTAAAAGGACTAGCGGGACTACCGGGGAGCTGTTTTTT. The chain links TRBV6-2 or TRBV6-3 to TRBJ2-2, with 12 bases identical to TRBD2. J lost 5 bases, V lost 5 bases, and 6 bases had no gene match. CDR3 length: 16 amino acids. The germline gives CDR1 MNHEY, CDR2 SVGEGT.

The chain is built from TRBV18 and TRBJ1-1, with 8 bases aligning to TRBD1. V lost 3 bases to trimming and J lost 4 bases; unmatched junction nucleotides: 4. Germline V gene sequence: CDR1 KGHSH, CDR2 LQKENI. The CDR3 runs to 14 residues. CDR3 DNA: TGTGCCAGCTCACCGAATACAGGGGGCACTGAAGCTTTCTTT. Its protein product is CASSPNTGGTEAFF. Combining the CDR3 with reference TRBV18 and TRBJ1-1 gives the whole variable domain NAGVMQNPRHLVRRRGQEARLRCSPMKGHSHVYWYRQLPEEGLKFMVYLQKENIIDESGMPKERFSAEFPKEGPSILRIQQVVRGDSAAYFCASSPNTGGTEAFFGQGTRLTVV.

V is TRBV3-1 (or the pseudogene TRBV3-2) and J is TRBJ1-2; 10 bases match TRBD1. CDR3 length equals 17 residues. J gave up 3 bases and V 2 bases, and 9 bases lay outside the gene matches. Germline V gene lookup returns CDR1 LGHDT and CDR2 YNNKEL (reference sequence). For the CDR3, the DNA is TGTGCCAGCAGCCAACCAAACCGGGGACAGGGGTACTATGGCTACACCTTC. Protein product: CASSQPNRGQGYYGYTF.

This rearrangement joins TRBV27 to TRBJ1-2, with D possibly being TRBD1 (5 bases). Germline assignment: CDR1 MNHEY and CDR2 SMNVEV (reference sequence). This CDR3 region has 17 residues. Trimming stripped 4 bases from V and 1 base from J, with 19 bases between. In DNA, the CDR3 is TGTGCCAGCAGTTCTTGGGGCAGTCTCCAGAGTAACTATGGCTACACCTTC. As protein: CASSSWGSLQSNYGYTF.

The V gene is TRBV3-1 (or the pseudogene TRBV3-2), the J gene TRBJ2-1, with D possibly matching TRBD2 (7 bases). V lost 1 base, J lost 3 bases, and 13 bases lay in between. Germline V gene lookup returns CDR1 LGHDT and CDR2 YNNKEL (reference sequence). The CDR3 covers 16 residues. Here the CDR3 reads CASSQGGRGGYNEQFF. CDR3 sequence (DNA): TGTGCCAGCAGCCAAGGTGGGAGGGGGGGCTACAATGAGCAGTTCTTC.

The chain uses TRBV27 and TRBJ2-1; 10 positions agree with TRBD2. J gave up 5 bases and V 11 bases, and 6 bases lay outside the gene matches. Germline lookup yields CDR1 MNHEY and CDR2 SMNVEV (reference sequence). The CDR3 is 13 residues long. CDR3 nucleotide sequence: TGTGCCCGCCGGACTAGCGGCAACAATGAGCAGTTCTTC. Translating it yields CARRTSGNNEQFF.

The chain links TRBV29-1 to TRBJ1-4, with D tentatively TRBD1 (5 bases). The CDR3 consists of 13 residues. CDR1 is SQVTM, CDR2 ANQGSEA, per germline. V was shortened by 5 bases and J by 6 bases, with 13 bases between the two germline ends. The chain's CDR3 is CSVIVGGDEKLFF. The CDR3, as DNA: TGCAGCGTTATTGTAGGAGGGGATGAAAAACTGTTTTTT.

This clone turned up a few times. The chain is built from TRBV18 and TRBJ2-2; a possible D gene is TRBD2 (5 bases). This CDR3 is 16 amino acids long. CDR1 and CDR2 (germline): KGHSH, LQKENI. Trimming took 5 bases from V and 0 from J, leaving 13 bases between them. CDR3 sequence: CASSANLAANTGELFF. The DNA for the CDR3 is TGTGCCAGCTCAGCAAATCTAGCAGCGAACACCGGGGAGCTGTTTTTT.

The gene calls are TRBV18 and TRBJ1-1; 9 bases line up with TRBD1. CDR1 is KGHSH, CDR2 LQKENI, per germline. The CDR3 extends over 16 amino acids. V was pared by 6 bases and J by 2 bases, with 10 bases of the junction left unmatched. The DNA for the CDR3 is TGTGCCAGCTCGCCCGGGACAGGGACTTTAAACACTGAAGCTTTCTTT. Protein: CASSPGTGTLNTEAFF.

The chain combines TRBV28 with TRBJ2-2, with 7 bases that match TRBD2. Germline assignment: CDR1 MDHEN and CDR2 SYDVKM. The CDR3 consists of 14 residues. With V trimmed by 2 bases and J by 8 bases, 5 bases remained unmatched. The CDR3 is CASSLGAGVGELFF. The CDR3 DNA is TGTGCCAGCAGTTTAGGGGCGGGAGTGGGGGAGCTGTTTTTT.

V gene TRBV5-4 combines with J gene TRBJ1-1; TRBD1 might be the D (6 bases). The germline V and J ends were trimmed by 4 bases and 6 bases, with 16 bases remaining between them. CDR3 length: 14 residues. CDR1 and CDR2 from the germline V gene are SGHNT and YYREEE (reference sequence). The CDR3 bases are TGTGCCAGCAGCAGAGGACAGTGGGTACCTGAAGCTTTCTTT. It is translated as CASSRGQWVPEAFF.

V and J are TRBV14 and TRBJ2-2, with no clear D. Germline V CDR1 and CDR2: SGHDN, FVKESK. V gave up 0 bases and J gave up 1 base, with 9 bases separating them. This CDR3 comprises 16 residues. The CDR3 is CASSQEKTLNTGELFF. CDR3 bases: TGTGCCAGCAGCCAAGAAAAGACTTTGAACACCGGGGAGCTGTTTTTT.

This sequence joins TRBV21-1 and TRBJ2-7; TRBD1, the D gene given by the table, was not confirmed from the DNA. TRBV21-1 is given as a pseudogene. This CDR3 comprises 15 residues. This chain's CDR3 is CASSKDKGAPHEQYF. The CDR3 DNA follows: TGTGCCAGCAGCAAAGATAAGGGGGCGCCGCACGAGCAGTACTTC.

A remark on this clone: One junction end disagrees with the germline gene, perhaps due to a read error. The chain uses TRBV7-2 and TRBJ2-7, with 12 positions matching TRBD2. This CDR3 comprises 15 residues. Germline lookup yields CDR1 SGHTA and CDR2 FQGNSA. This CDR3 reads CASSLAGGSSYEQYF. The CDR3 DNA reads as TGTGCCAGCAGCCTAGCGGGAGGGAGTTCCTACGAGCAGTACTTC.

This clone was seen a few times. Additional DNA sequences in this sample encode the identical CDR3. J is TRBJ1-4 and V is TRBV6-5; 7 nucleotides align to TRBD1. Trimming took 3 bases from V and 3 from J; bases not matched to a gene: 4. The germline V gene encodes CDR1 MNHEY and CDR2 SVGAGI. The CDR3 consists of 15 residues. The CDR3 reads CASSYAGQPNEKLFF. CDR3 in DNA: TGTGCCAGCAGTTATGCGGGACAGCCTAATGAAAAACTGTTTTTT.

The chain carries TRBV11-2 and TRBJ1-4, with 8 nucleotides matching TRBD1. V lost 4 bases, J lost 4 bases, and 11 bases stayed unmatched. There are 17 residues in the CDR3. Germline V gene sequence: CDR1 SGHAT, CDR2 FQNNGV. The CDR3 DNA reads TGTGCCAGCAGCTCTAGGACAGGGAAGACCCTTAATGAAAAACTGTTTTTT. It is translated as CASSSRTGKTLNEKLFF.

This clone was counted once. This rearrangement joins TRBV18 to TRBJ2-1, with 10 bases that match TRBD1. Germline loops: CDR1 KGHSH, CDR2 LQKENI. The CDR3 covers 15 residues. Trimming cost V 6 bases and J 2 bases; bases outside gene matches: 4. The CDR3 sequence: CASSLGTGAYNEQFF. The CDR3 DNA reads as TGTGCCAGCTCTCTCGGGACAGGGGCCTACAATGAGCAGTTCTTC.

The V gene is TRBV7-2, the J gene TRBJ2-7; 13 bases map to TRBD2. V shed 4 bases, J shed 3 bases, and the junction held 12 bases outside the gene matches. There are 18 residues in the CDR3. CDR1 is SGHTA and CDR2 is FQGNSA in the germline V gene. CDR3 residues: CASSSRSSLAGGGYEQYF. CDR3 in DNA: TGTGCCAGCAGCTCGAGGTCCTCACTAGCGGGAGGGGGCTACGAGCAGTACTTC.